These 21 T cell receptor beta chains originate from one sample sequenced in a study of shared clonotypes between healthy human individuals (dated by TCRdb to 2020 to 2021). The receptor library was made with the immunoSEQ multiplex PCR assay. TCRdb re-hosts the immuneACCESS table, in-frame sequences only. Its copies lack some clones; in the studies checked, an unresolved V gene accounts for under half of them, and the cause for the rest is not known. A total of 1.5 million to 2.5 million clones appear in this sample, approximately 95% of them only once. The ten largest clones take up more than 0.95% of the sample. CD8 naive samples were obtained by positive selection for CCR7 among CD45RO-negative cells, yielding a CD45RA+CCR7+ population from which TemRA cells were excluded. Sample: naive CD8+ T cells sorted from blood. In the paper's terms, the cell subset or site label means: CD45RA+CCR7+. All receptors derive from a man younger than 35 in good health.

The CDR3 region has the DNA TGTGCCAGCTGCGACAGCCTCTCCTACAATGAGCAGTTCTTC. This codes for CASCDSLSYNEQFF. The chain links TRBV2 to TRBJ2-1; D is perhaps TRBD1 (5 bases). Deletions cut 8 bases from V and 0 bases from J, with 11 bases between. Germline V gene lookup returns CDR1 SNHLY and CDR2 FYNNEI. CDR3 length: 14 residues. Full variable domain (missing parts from reference TRBV2 and TRBJ2-1): EPEVTQTPSHQVTQMGQEVILRCVPISNHLYFYWYRQILGQKVEFLVSFYNNEISEKSEIFDDQFSVERPDGSNFTLKIRSTKLEDSAMYFCASCDSLSYNEQFFGPGTRLTVL.

This clone appeared a single time. This same CDR3 is encoded by further DNA sequences in the sample. The rearrangement joins TRBV7-9 to TRBJ2-1; D ambiguous. With 5 bases removed from V and 7 bases from J, the gap between germline ends came to 9 bases. Germline values: CDR1 SEHNR, CDR2 FQNEAQ (reference sequence). This CDR3 region has 12 residues. DNA of the CDR3: TGTGCCAGCAGCCTCCCAAATAATGAGCAGTTCTTC. Amino acid sequence: CASSLPNNEQFF.

Concerning this clone: Other DNA sequences within the sample encode an identical CDR3. The chain employs TRBV30 and TRBJ2-7; D is ambiguous. CDR1 and CDR2 from the germline V gene are GTSNPN and SVGIG (reference sequence). The CDR3 sequence is 12 residues long. The V end was cut by 4 bases, the J end by 0 bases, with 7 bases between. Here the CDR3 DNA reads TGTGCCTGGACGGGTCCCTCCTACGAGCAGTACTTC. Its translation: CAWTGPSYEQYF.

A remark on this clone: This same CDR3 is encoded by further DNA sequences in the sample. The V call is TRBV2, the J call TRBJ2-7; D uncertain. V was clipped by 4 bases and J by 4 bases, with 11 bases between them. CDR1 and CDR2 (germline): SNHLY, FYNNEI. The CDR3 has 13 amino acids. CDR3 sequence reads: CASSVGLGYEQYF. The CDR3 coding sequence is TGTGCCAGCAGTGTGGGATTAGGGTACGAGCAGTACTTC.

This clone was seen once. The rearrangement links TRBV30 to TRBJ1-4; D is unclear. CDR3 length equals 12 residues. Between the trimmed V and J ends, which lost 5 bases and 5 bases, there was a span of 9 bases. Germline V gives CDR1 GTSNPN, CDR2 SVGIG (reference sequence). CDR3 coding DNA: TGTGCCTGGGGGAGAGAGAATGAAAAACTGTTTTTT. This gives the protein CAWGRENEKLFF.

The chain carries TRBV29-1 and TRBJ2-1; 10 bases fit TRBD1. CDR3 length equals 14 residues. Germline lookup yields CDR1 SQVTM and CDR2 ANQGSEA. The V and J ends lost 5 bases and 6 bases, in that order; junction bases with no gene match: 7. The CDR3, as DNA: TGCAGCGTTACCGGGACAGGGGTCGTCAATGAGCAGTTCTTC. Translated, it gives CSVTGTGVVNEQFF.

This rearrangement joins TRBV19 to TRBJ1-2; 7 positions agree with TRBD1. The CDR3 totals 13 residues. Unmatched junction bases numbered 8, after V lost 8 bases and J lost 5 bases. The germline V gene has CDR1 LNHDA and CDR2 SQIVND (reference sequence). CDR3 sequence: CASSAGTVYGYTF. In DNA form, the CDR3 reads TGTGCCAGTTCCGCCGGGACAGTATATGGCTACACCTTC.

V is TRBV10-2 and J is TRBJ1-1, with a weak D call TRBD1 (6 bases). Trimming removed 3 bases at V and 1 base at J, with 12 bases between. The germline gives CDR1 WSHSY, CDR2 SAAADI. The CDR3 spans 15 residues. The CDR3 reads CASSEGGTENTEAFF. The CDR3 region has the DNA TGCGCCAGCAGTGAAGGGGGGACCGAGAACACTGAAGCTTTCTTT.

J is TRBJ2-7 and V is TRBV4-2; the D gene is possibly TRBD2 (6 bases). This CDR3 spans 14 amino acids. Trimming removed 1 base from V and 2 bases from J, with 9 bases in between. The germline CDR1 and CDR2 sequences are LGHNA and YNFKEQ. DNA for the CDR3: TGTGCCAGCAGCCAAGGACTAGATGCCTACGAGCAGTACTTC. The encoded protein is CASSQGLDAYEQYF.

As for this clone: At the DNA level, this CDR3 is encoded by other sequences in the same sample as well. This chain uses TRBV7-9 with TRBJ1-1; tentative D call: TRBD1 (5 bases). Germline V gene sequence: CDR1 SEHNR, CDR2 FQNEAQ (reference sequence). The CDR3 has 13 amino acids. V lost 5 bases to trimming and J lost 4 bases, with 11 bases between them. CDR3 in DNA: TGTGCCAGCAGCCCCCCGGGGGGCACTGAAGCTTTCTTT. Translated, it gives CASSPPGGTEAFF.

J is TRBJ1-1 and V is TRBV5-1; 7 bases align to TRBD1. The V segment lost 4 bases and the J segment 7 bases; nucleotides outside the gene matches: 10. The germline gives CDR1 SGHRS, CDR2 YFSETQ. This CDR3 spans 14 amino acids. CDR3 coding DNA: TGCGCCAGCAGCCCGACAGGGAGTGGCGGTGAAGCTTTCTTT. Its translation is CASSPTGSGGEAFF.

The chain recombines TRBV10-3 with TRBJ2-2; 7 bases map to TRBD2. V shed 8 bases, J shed 7 bases, and the junction held 10 bases outside the gene matches. Germline V gene data show CDR1 as ENHRY and CDR2 as SYGVKD. There are 14 residues in the CDR3. In DNA form, the CDR3 reads TGTGCCATCGAGCGGGGCCGGGGTGGCGGGGAGCTGTTTTTT. Translation gives CAIERGRGGGELFF.

The V and J genes are TRBV6-1 and TRBJ1-4, with TRBD1 as a possible D gene (5 bases). CDR1 is MNHNS and CDR2 is SASEGT in the germline V gene. The CDR3 covers 14 residues. The V end lost 4 bases, the J end lost 5 bases, and 11 bases lay between the germline ends. The DNA for the CDR3 is TGTGCCAGCAGTGTACGGGACTACAATGAAAAACTGTTTTTT. Translating it yields CASSVRDYNEKLFF.

As concerns this clone: Other nucleotide sequences in the sample specify the same CDR3. This chain connects TRBV4-1 to TRBJ2-7, with D possibly TRBD1 on 5 matching bases. Germline CDR1 and CDR2: MGHRA and YSYEKL. V was pared by 2 bases and J by 3 bases, with 11 bases between. The CDR3 contains 14 residues. This chain's CDR3 is CASSQRTGDYEQYF. The CDR3, as DNA: TGCGCCAGCAGCCAACGAACAGGAGACTACGAGCAGTACTTC.

The V gene is TRBV9, the J gene TRBJ2-3; possible D gene TRBD1, 6 bases. The CDR3 contains 15 residues. The V end was cut by 0 bases, the J end by 2 bases, with 10 bases between. Germline loops: CDR1 SGDLS, CDR2 YYNGEE. In DNA form, the CDR3 reads TGTGCCAGCAGCGTAGAGGGACACTTCACAGATACGCAGTATTTT. Encoded protein: CASSVEGHFTDTQYF.

To note about this clone: Other DNA sequences within the sample encode an identical CDR3. CDR3 loop: CASSIGQSYEQYF. In nucleotides, the CDR3 is TGTGCCAGTAGTATAGGTCAGAGCTACGAGCAGTACTTC. The gene calls are TRBV19 and TRBJ2-7; D uncertain. Germline CDR1 is LNHDA and CDR2 is SQIVND (reference sequence). V was pared by 1 base and J by 3 bases, with 7 bases between. The CDR3 runs to 13 residues.

This sequence joins TRBV7-9 and TRBJ2-3, with 10 bases identical to TRBD2. J lost 0 bases, V lost 5 bases, and 2 bases had no gene match. Germline lookup yields CDR1 SEHNR and CDR2 FQNEAQ (reference sequence). The CDR3 runs to 15 residues. In DNA, the CDR3 is TGTGCCAGCAGCGAACTAGCGGGGAGCACAGATACGCAGTATTTT. Translation: CASSELAGSTDTQYF.

The J gene is TRBJ2-5, the V gene TRBV4-1, with 10 bases matching TRBD1. The assigned J gene may be wrong: the sequence end matches TRBJ2-7 better. Germline values: CDR1 MGHRA, CDR2 YSYEKL. This CDR3 has 15 residues. The DNA for the CDR3 is TGCGCCAGCAGCTATGCCGGGACAGGGGTCTACGAGCAGTACTTC. This translates into CASSYAGTGVYEQYF.

The V and J genes are TRBV2 and TRBJ2-7; TRBD1 aligns across 10 bases. There are 16 residues in the CDR3. Trimming took 4 bases from V and 1 from J; bases not matched to a gene: 7. Germline V CDR1 and CDR2: SNHLY, FYNNEI. For the CDR3, the DNA is TGTGCCAGCAGTGGGGGATTGGGACAGGGGTCCTACGAGCAGTACTTC. Translation gives CASSGGLGQGSYEQYF.

The V call is TRBV5-8, the J call TRBJ1-1; unclear D gene. Germline assignment: CDR1 SGHTS and CDR2 YDEGEE. This CDR3 comprises 15 residues. V shed 4 bases and J shed 13 bases, with 26 bases lying between them. The CDR3 nucleotides read TGTGCCAGCAGCGTAGGGAGGAGTGTTTGGGCGTTAGGTTTCTTT. Encoded protein: CASSVGRSVWALGFF.

The J gene is TRBJ1-1, the V gene TRBV5-1, with D possibly TRBD1 on 5 matching bases. Per the germline V gene, CDR1 is SGHRS and CDR2 is YFSETQ. The CDR3 totals 19 residues. Trimming shortened V by 5 bases and J by 3 bases, and 29 bases separated the two germline ends. This CDR3 is CASRFLLGEEGLADTEAFF. For the CDR3, the DNA is TGCGCCAGCAGATTCCTGTTGGGTGAGGAGGGGCTGGCTGACACTGAAGCTTTCTTT.